This T cell receptor beta chain was documented in a study of cytotoxic CD8 clonotypes in ibrutinib-treated CLL. The study's findings and limits: Sampling time points were not equivalent between sustained-remission and progressing patients. Contraction or stability on treatment characterized the public clonotypes, which were uncommon.

Note on this clone: Its target is not known. A much larger clonotype is one base distant, so this may be a read error.

Measured with immunoSEQ multiplex PCR; TCRdb has only the in-frame clones, and not every one. This table holds about 56,000 clones, 50% to 70% found once. The CDR3 has 12 residues. V was cut by 4 bases and J by 5 bases, with 9 bases left in between. Germline CDR1 and CDR2: SQVTM and ANQGSEA. The receptor's source is a human donor with chronic lymphocytic leukemia. Specimen: PBMCs, collected after 24 months of ibrutinib treatment. The rearrangement uses TRBV29-1 and TRBJ2-1; D not certain. CDR3 bases: TGCAGCGTTGGCTCCACCGACAATGAGCAGTTCTTC. Encoded protein: CSVGSTDNEQFF.